This T cell receptor beta chain was sequenced in a study of cytomegalovirus exposure and HLA in healthy donors. About the study: Across more than 350 genotyped donors, just over 80% landed in the Caucasian-associated ancestry cluster. Study-level results: Several of the most significant clusters appeared linked to common viral pathogens, based on a later analysis. CMV serostatus alone was available as immune exposure information.

This cohort consisted of healthy bone marrow donors. Vbeta (60) and Jbeta (13) primers were used in the PCR. Generated by immunoSEQ multiplex PCR, the TCRdb table keeps only in-frame clones and is missing some. The sample has 76,000 or so clones, 73% seen once; the top ten hold 15% to 20%. Comment on this clone: What it binds is not known.

The germline gives CDR1 LNHDA, CDR2 SQIVND (reference sequence). Trimming took off 4 bases at V and 3 bases at J, with 13 bases between the two ends. CDR3 size: 14 residues. Sequenced material: PBMCs. The sequence was collected from a woman aged 40 to 49 in good health and CMV-seropositive. V is TRBV19 and J is TRBJ2-7; D ambiguous. For the CDR3, the DNA is TGTGCCAGTAGTACCCCGGTGCCCCACTACGAGCAGTACTTC. It encodes CASSTPVPHYEQYF.